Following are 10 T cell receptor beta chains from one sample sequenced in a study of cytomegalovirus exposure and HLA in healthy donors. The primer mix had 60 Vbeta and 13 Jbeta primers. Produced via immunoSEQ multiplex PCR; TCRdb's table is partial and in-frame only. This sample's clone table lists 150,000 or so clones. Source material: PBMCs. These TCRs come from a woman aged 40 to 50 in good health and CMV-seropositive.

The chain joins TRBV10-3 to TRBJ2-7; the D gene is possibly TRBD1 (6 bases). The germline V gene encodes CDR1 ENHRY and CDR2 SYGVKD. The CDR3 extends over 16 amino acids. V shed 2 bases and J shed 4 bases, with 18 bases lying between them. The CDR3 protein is CAISEPKPSGVYEQYF. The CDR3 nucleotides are TGTGCCATCAGTGAGCCGAAACCCTCAGGGGTGTACGAGCAGTACTTC.

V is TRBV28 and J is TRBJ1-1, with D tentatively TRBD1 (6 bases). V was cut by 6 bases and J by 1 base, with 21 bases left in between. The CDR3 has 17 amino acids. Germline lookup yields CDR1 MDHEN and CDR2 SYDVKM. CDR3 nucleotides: TGTGCCAGCAGCTTAGAGGGGGAGGGAGGACAGAACACTGAAGCTTTCTTT. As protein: CASSLEGEGGQNTEAFF.

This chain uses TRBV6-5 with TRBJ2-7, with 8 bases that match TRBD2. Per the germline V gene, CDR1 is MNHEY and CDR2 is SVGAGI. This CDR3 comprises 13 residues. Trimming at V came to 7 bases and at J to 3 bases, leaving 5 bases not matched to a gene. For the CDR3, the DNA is TGTGCCAGCACGGGGGGGAGCTACTACGAGCAGTACTTC. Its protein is CASTGGSYYEQYF.

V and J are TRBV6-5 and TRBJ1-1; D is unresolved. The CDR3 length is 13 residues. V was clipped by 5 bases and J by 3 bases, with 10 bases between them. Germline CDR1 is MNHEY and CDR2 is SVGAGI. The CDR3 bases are TGTGCCAGCAGTCGATCAGCGGACACTGAAGCTTTCTTT. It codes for CASSRSADTEAFF.

The chain's CDR3 is CATQGRVGSDNEQFF. For the CDR3, the DNA is TGTGCCACCCAGGGGCGGGTGGGGTCGGACAATGAGCAGTTCTTC. This chain connects TRBV10-3 to TRBJ2-1, with a weak D call TRBD1 (6 bases). There are 15 residues in the CDR3. CDR1 ENHRY and CDR2 SYGVKD come from the germline V gene. Deletions cut 10 bases from V and 5 bases from J, with 21 bases between.

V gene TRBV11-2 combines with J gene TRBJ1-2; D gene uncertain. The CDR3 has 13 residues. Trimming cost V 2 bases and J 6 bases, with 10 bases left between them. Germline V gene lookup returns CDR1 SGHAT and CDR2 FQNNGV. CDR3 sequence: CASSLPQRDGYTF. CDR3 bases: TGTGCCAGCAGCTTACCACAGAGAGATGGCTACACCTTC.

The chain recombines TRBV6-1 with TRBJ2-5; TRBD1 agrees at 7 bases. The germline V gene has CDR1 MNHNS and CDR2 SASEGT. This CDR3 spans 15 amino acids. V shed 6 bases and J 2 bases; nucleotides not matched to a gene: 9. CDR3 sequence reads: CASSASQGDQETQYF. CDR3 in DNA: TGTGCCAGCAGCGCCAGCCAGGGGGATCAAGAGACCCAGTACTTC.

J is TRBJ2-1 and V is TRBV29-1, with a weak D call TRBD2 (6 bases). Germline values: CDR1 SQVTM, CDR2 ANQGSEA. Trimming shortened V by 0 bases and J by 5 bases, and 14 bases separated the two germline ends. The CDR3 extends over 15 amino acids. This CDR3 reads CSVEDHRTNNNEQFF. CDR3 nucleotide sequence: TGCAGCGTTGAAGATCATCGGACTAATAACAATGAGCAGTTCTTC.

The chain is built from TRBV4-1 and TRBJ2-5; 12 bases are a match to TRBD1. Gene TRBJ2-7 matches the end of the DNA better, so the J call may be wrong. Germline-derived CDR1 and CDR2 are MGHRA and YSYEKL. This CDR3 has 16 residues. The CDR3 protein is CASSLGTGGWSYEQYF. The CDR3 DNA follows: TGCGCCAGCAGCCTCGGGACAGGGGGCTGGTCCTACGAGCAGTACTTC.

DNA for the CDR3: TGTGCCAGCCGGACAGGCGAAAATTCACCCCTCCACTTT. Amino acids: CASRTGENSPLHF. The chain is built from TRBV6-1 and TRBJ1-6; TRBD1 matches at 7 bases. Germline CDR1 MNHNS, CDR2 SASEGT. V shed 8 bases, J shed 7 bases, and the junction held 5 bases outside the gene matches. This CDR3 comprises 13 residues.